Each of the 32 T cell receptor beta chains below was sequenced from the same sample in a study of blood T cell repertoires in COVID-19. Data came from immunoSEQ multiplex PCR; TCRdb stores just in-frame clones and leaves some out. The table lists under 55,000 clones, 75% to 90% of them singletons, with approximately 5.7% in the top ten. The material sequenced was peripheral blood. The source of these receptors is a human donor in a cohort sampled during active COVID-19.

This clone was counted between two and nine times. V and J are TRBV6-2 or TRBV6-3 and TRBJ2-7, with 8 bases matching TRBD1. The germline gives CDR1 MNHEY, CDR2 SVGEGT. The CDR3 contains 15 residues. With 5 bases clipped from V and 2 bases from J, the junction kept 8 bases outside the gene matches. In DNA form, the CDR3 reads TGTGCCAGCAGTACCAGGGGGCGACCGACCTACGAGCAGTACTTC. Translating gives CASSTRGRPTYEQYF.

The CDR3: CASSPRDTGYTF. Written as DNA, the CDR3 is TGTGCCAGCAGTCCCCGGGACACGGGCTACACCTTC. This sequence joins TRBV28 and TRBJ1-2, with D perhaps matching TRBD1 (6 bases). Germline V lookup: CDR1 MDHEN, CDR2 SYDVKM. The CDR3 length is 12 residues. Trimming cost V 5 bases and J 8 bases, with 12 bases left between them.

V is TRBV7-2 and J is TRBJ2-3, with D hard to call. The CDR3 consists of 14 residues. The ends were cut back, 4 bases at V and 3 bases at J, with 11 bases in the middle. Germline V gene lookup returns CDR1 SGHTA and CDR2 FQGNSA. The chain's CDR3 is CASSSPQATDTQYF. The CDR3 region has the DNA TGTGCCAGCAGCTCACCGCAAGCAACAGATACGCAGTATTTT.

The chain carries TRBV28 and TRBJ2-5; D possibly corresponds to TRBD2 (7 bases). CDR1 and CDR2 from the germline V gene are MDHEN and SYDVKM. CDR3 length: 16 residues. The V gene lost 1 base and the J gene lost 1 base, with 13 bases spanning the gap. The CDR3 nucleotides are TGTGCCAGCAGTTTATCACAGGGAGGGACCCAAGAGACCCAGTACTTC. It codes for CASSLSQGGTQETQYF.

This clone was seen a few times. The chain has TRBV30 and TRBJ2-7, with a tentative D call TRBD2 (6 bases). This CDR3 region has 13 residues. Germline loops: CDR1 GTSNPN, CDR2 SVGIG (reference sequence). Trimming removed 7 bases from V and 5 bases from J, with 18 bases in between. The CDR3 is CAFSQGGGDEQYF. The CDR3 coding sequence is TGTGCCTTCTCCCAGGGAGGAGGGGACGAGCAGTACTTC.

The chain is built from TRBV27 and TRBJ2-7, with TRBD2 identical over 12 bases. The CDR3 length is 14 residues. Trimming cost V 4 bases and J 3 bases; bases outside gene matches: 1. CDR1 and CDR2 (germline): MNHEY, SMNVEV (reference sequence). In nucleotides, the CDR3 is TGTGCCAGCAGTTCACTAGCGGGGGGCTACGAGCAGTACTTC. Encoded protein: CASSSLAGGYEQYF.

The rearrangement uses TRBV19 and TRBJ2-7; 7 nucleotides agree with TRBD1. Unmatched junction bases numbered 6, after V lost 4 bases and J lost 3 bases. Germline CDR1 and CDR2: LNHDA and SQIVND (reference sequence). This CDR3 spans 14 amino acids. The CDR3 here is CASSKGQPNYEQYF. The DNA for the CDR3 is TGTGCCAGTAGTAAGGGACAGCCGAACTACGAGCAGTACTTC.

The rearrangement uses TRBV3-1 (or the pseudogene TRBV3-2) and TRBJ2-7; TRBD2 matches 11 bases. J was trimmed by 4 bases and V by 5 bases; bases with no gene match: 10. The CDR3 is 16 residues long. Germline V gene data show CDR1 as LGHDT and CDR2 as YNNKEL (reference sequence). In DNA, the CDR3 is TGTGCCAGCAGCAACTTAGCGGGAGGGCCCCAATACGAGCAGTACTTC. Amino acid sequence: CASSNLAGGPQYEQYF.

The chain carries TRBV29-1 and TRBJ1-1; 8 bases are a match to TRBD1. Trimming cost V 5 bases and J 1 base; bases outside gene matches: 3. CDR1 is SQVTM and CDR2 is ANQGSEA in the germline V gene. This CDR3 is built from 13 residues. CDR3 sequence reads: CSVRDRGNTEAFF. As DNA, the CDR3 is TGCAGCGTTCGTGACAGGGGGAACACTGAAGCTTTCTTT.

This clone appeared a single time. The V gene is TRBV4-3, the J gene TRBJ2-3, with 7 bases lining up with TRBD1. Germline V gene sequence: CDR1 LGHNA, CDR2 YSLEER. Trimming cost V 4 bases and J 0 bases; bases outside gene matches: 4. The CDR3 is 15 amino acids. The CDR3: CASSPRQGSTDTQYF. The CDR3, as DNA: TGCGCCAGCAGCCCTCGACAGGGAAGCACAGATACGCAGTATTTT.

The J gene is TRBJ2-3, the V gene TRBV3-1 (or the pseudogene TRBV3-2); perhaps TRBD1 as D (5 bases). CDR3 length: 17 residues. Germline CDR1 reads LGHDT; CDR2 reads YNNKEL (reference sequence). V was trimmed by 6 bases and J by 1 base, leaving 20 bases between them. The chain's CDR3 is CASSRSLTGTRTDTQYF. As DNA, the CDR3 is TGTGCCAGCAGTCGATCATTAACAGGAACACGCACAGATACGCAGTATTTT.

V usage is TRBV11-3 and J usage is TRBJ2-3, with 15 bases that match TRBD2. V was clipped by 5 bases and J by 5 bases; unmatched bases: 5. CDR1 and CDR2 from the germline V gene are SGHNT and YENEEA. The CDR3 length is 16 residues. CDR3 in amino acids: CASSPGLAGGQDTQYF. The CDR3 DNA reads as TGTGCCAGCAGCCCTGGACTAGCGGGGGGGCAAGATACGCAGTATTTT. Full variable domain (remainder filled in from reference TRBV11-3 and TRBJ2-3): EAGVVQSPRYKIIEKKQPVAFWCNPISGHNTLYWYLQNLGQGPELLIRYENEEAVDDSQLPKDRFSAERLKGVDSTLKIQPAELGDSAVYLCASSPGLAGGQDTQYFGPGTRLTVL.

The chain combines TRBV3-1 (or the pseudogene TRBV3-2) with TRBJ1-6, with 7 nucleotides matching TRBD1. This CDR3 is 16 amino acids long. The junction had 10 bases not matched to a gene; V was cut back by 2 bases and J by 9 bases. Germline lookup yields CDR1 LGHDT and CDR2 YNNKEL (reference sequence). CDR3 nucleotide sequence: TGTGCCAGCAGCCAACCGACGAGGCAGGGGGTTTCACCCCTCCACTTT. Translation: CASSQPTRQGVSPLHF.

The chain recombines TRBV6-6 with TRBJ1-2, with 10 bases lining up with TRBD1. Per the germline V gene, CDR1 is MNHNY and CDR2 is SVGAGI (reference sequence). V was pared by 0 bases and J by 13 bases, with 8 bases of the junction left unmatched. CDR3 length equals 14 residues. The CDR3 nucleotides are TGTGCCAGCAGTTACTCGACAGGGGGCAGCATCGGCACCTTC. Translation: CASSYSTGGSIGTF.

This clone was seen a single time. One junction end disagrees with the germline gene, perhaps due to a read error. J is TRBJ2-1 and V is TRBV9, with 7 bases aligning to TRBD1. In germline, CDR1 is SGDLS, CDR2 YYNGEE. The CDR3 is 14 amino acids. The CDR3 region has the DNA TGTGCCAGCAGCGGGGGGACAGCCTACGATGAGCAGTTCTTC. Its translation is CASSGGTAYDEQFF.

This chain uses TRBV6-6 with TRBJ2-3; 7 bases are a match to TRBD2. Germline CDR1 MNHNY, CDR2 SVGAGI (reference sequence). The CDR3 consists of 14 residues. The junction had 5 bases not matched to a gene; V was cut back by 7 bases and J by 1 base. The CDR3 reads CASKGGDGTDTQYF. Written as DNA, the CDR3 is TGTGCCAGCAAGGGAGGGGATGGCACAGATACGCAGTATTTT.

The rearrangement links TRBV19 to TRBJ2-1, with D possibly being TRBD2 (6 bases). The CDR3 spans 15 residues. Germline values: CDR1 LNHDA, CDR2 SQIVND (reference sequence). Trimming stripped 3 bases from V and 4 bases from J, with 13 bases between. CDR3 DNA: TGTGCCAGTAGTATCGCGGGAAATGAGTACAATGAGCAGTTCTTC. This translates into CASSIAGNEYNEQFF.

The chain carries TRBV6-5 and TRBJ1-2, with a tentative D call TRBD1 (6 bases). The germline V gene encodes CDR1 MNHEY and CDR2 SVGAGI. V was shortened by 0 bases and J by 6 bases, with 11 bases between the two germline ends. The length of the CDR3 is 14 residues. This CDR3 is CASSYSDRSDGYTF. DNA for the CDR3: TGTGCCAGCAGTTACTCTGACAGGTCCGATGGCTACACCTTC.

This rearrangement joins TRBV12-5 to TRBJ1-1; tentatively, D is TRBD1 (6 bases). Deletions cut 4 bases from V and 0 bases from J, with 12 bases between. Germline V lookup: CDR1 LGHNT, CDR2 FRNRAP. The CDR3 has 15 amino acids. CDR3 coding DNA: TGTGCTAGTGGTTCTACCCCAGGGGTGAACACTGAAGCTTTCTTT. Residues: CASGSTPGVNTEAFF.

This clone was found once. This chain joins TRBV10-3 and TRBJ1-5; 8 bases line up with TRBD1. Germline V gene sequence: CDR1 ENHRY, CDR2 SYGVKD. The CDR3 extends over 15 amino acids. The V gene end was trimmed by 5 bases and the J gene end by 5 bases; junction bases not matched to a gene: 8. The CDR3 bases are TGTGCCATCAGTATAGGACAGGGTCCTGATCAGCCCCAGCATTTT. This gives the protein CAISIGQGPDQPQHF.

The V call is TRBV5-1, the J call TRBJ1-4; TRBD1 might be the D (5 bases). This CDR3 is 14 amino acids long. Trimming cost V 3 bases and J 3 bases, with 9 bases left between them. CDR1 and CDR2 from the germline V gene are SGHRS and YFSETQ. The CDR3 reads CASSSGRANEKLFF. In DNA form, the CDR3 reads TGCGCCAGCAGCTCAGGGAGGGCTAATGAAAAACTGTTTTTT.

The chain employs TRBV28 and TRBJ1-2; TRBD1 might be the D (5 bases). The V end was cut by 8 bases, the J end by 6 bases, with 13 bases between. Germline values: CDR1 MDHEN, CDR2 SYDVKM. This CDR3 is 12 amino acids long. CDR3 sequence (DNA): TGTGCCAGCGATTCTCAAGGGGATGGCTACACCTTC. Protein: CASDSQGDGYTF.

This clone was observed a single time. The gene calls are TRBV7-6 and TRBJ2-7; 10 bases align to TRBD2. The germline CDR1 and CDR2 sequences are SGHVS and FNYEAQ. The CDR3 is made up of 15 amino acids. V lost 1 base, J lost 2 bases, and 2 bases stayed unmatched. CDR3 sequence: CASSLGTSGTYEQYF. The CDR3 region has the DNA TGTGCCAGCAGCTTAGGGACTAGCGGAACCTACGAGCAGTACTTC.

The CDR3 is CASSLLAGLSTDTQYF. In DNA, the CDR3 is TGTGCCAGCAGTTTATTGGCGGGTCTAAGCACAGATACGCAGTATTTT. The rearrangement links TRBV28 to TRBJ2-3; possible D gene TRBD2, 5 bases. Germline V gives CDR1 MDHEN, CDR2 SYDVKM. CDR3 length: 16 residues. V was cut by 1 base and J by 0 bases, with 11 bases left in between.

The V call is TRBV5-1, the J call TRBJ1-1; 7 bases match TRBD1. Germline V lookup: CDR1 SGHRS, CDR2 YFSETQ. The CDR3 contains 12 residues. V lost 4 bases, J lost 8 bases, and 5 bases stayed unmatched. CDR3 in amino acids: CASSAGTDEAFF. In nucleotides, the CDR3 is TGCGCCAGCAGCGCAGGGACAGACGAAGCTTTCTTT.

The rearrangement links TRBV3-1 (or the pseudogene TRBV3-2) to TRBJ2-7, with D maybe TRBD2 (7 bases). Trimming pared 9 bases from V and 12 bases from J, leaving 30 bases between. The CDR3 loop spans 15 amino acids. CDR1 LGHDT and CDR2 YNNKEL come from the germline V gene (reference sequence). CDR3 coding DNA: TGTGCCAGAACCCCCCTTGGGAGGGGGAGCGCCGGAGGGTACTTC. Its translation is CARTPLGRGSAGGYF.

This chain links TRBV19 with TRBJ2-5; TRBD2 matches at 10 bases. V dropped 8 bases and J dropped 2; count of bases not matched to a gene: 14. The germline V gene encodes CDR1 LNHDA and CDR2 SQIVND (reference sequence). The CDR3 runs to 17 residues. Here the CDR3 DNA reads TGTGCCAGTTCTAAGCGGGGGGGCCCCTGGAATCAAGAGACCCAGTACTTC. It is translated as CASSKRGGPWNQETQYF. Full variable domain (rest looked up from reference TRBV19 and TRBJ2-5): DGGITQSPKYLFRKEGQNVTLSCEQNLNHDAMYWYRQDPGQGLRLIYYSQIVNDFQKGDIAEGYSVSREKKESFPLTVTSAQKNPTAFYLCASSKRGGPWNQETQYFGPGTRLLVL.

The chain has TRBV7-2 and TRBJ1-4; TRBD1 might be the D (6 bases). This CDR3 is built from 15 residues. Germline V gives CDR1 SGHTA, CDR2 FQGNSA. Trimming left V 6 bases short and J 0 bases short, with 11 bases between. The CDR3 here is CASRADRTTNEKLFF. The CDR3 bases are TGTGCCAGCAGAGCGGACAGAACAACTAATGAAAAACTGTTTTTT.

This chain joins TRBV11-2 and TRBJ2-5; tentatively, D is TRBD2 (5 bases). Trimming shortened V by 5 bases and J by 5 bases, and 12 bases separated the two germline ends. Per germline, CDR1 SGHAT and CDR2 FQNNGV. The length of the CDR3 is 13 residues. The CDR3 nucleotides read TGTGCCAGCAGCGGGCAGCGGAGGGAGACCCAGTACTTC. Its protein product is CASSGQRRETQYF.

This clone was seen a handful of times. V and J are TRBV10-3 and TRBJ2-7; D remains ambiguous. CDR1 ENHRY and CDR2 SYGVKD come from the germline V gene. Trimming left V 0 bases short and J 3 bases short, with 3 bases between. CDR3 length: 12 amino acids. In nucleotides, the CDR3 is TGTGCCATCAGTGAGTCCAACTACGAGCAGTACTTC. Its translation is CAISESNYEQYF.

The V call is TRBV7-2, the J call TRBJ1-4; 8 bases are a match to TRBD1. The CDR3 is 15 amino acids. CDR1 is SGHTA and CDR2 is FQGNSA in the germline V gene. With 1 base clipped from V and 7 bases from J, the junction kept 5 bases outside the gene matches. The CDR3 nucleotides read TGTGCCAGCAGCTTAGTAGCCAGGGGGCGTGAAAAACTGTTTTTT. Its translation: CASSLVARGREKLFF. Complete variable domain (other parts from reference TRBV7-2 and TRBJ1-4): GAGVSQSPSNKVTEKGKDVELRCDPISGHTALYWYRQSLGQGLEFLIYFQGNSAPDKSGLPSDRFSAERTGGSVSTLTIQRTQQEDSAVYLCASSLVARGREKLFFGSGTQLSVL.

The gene calls are TRBV7-2 and TRBJ2-7, with a possible D match to TRBD1 (7 bases). Germline V lookup: CDR1 SGHTA, CDR2 FQGNSA. The CDR3 is made up of 14 amino acids. V was shortened by 1 base and J by 4 bases, with 11 bases between the two germline ends. The CDR3 DNA reads TGTGCCAGCAGCTTAGGGGCAGGGGGGTACGAGCAGTACTTC. Protein: CASSLGAGGYEQYF.